The T cell receptor (beta chain) described here comes from a study of blood T cell repertoires in COVID-19. Study-level information: Researchers got acute and convalescent COVID-19 samples from the United States, Italy and Spain. PBMCs, B-cell-depleted T cells, or T cells were the source of the cDNA or gDNA that made up the material.

How the authors handled the data: Amplification of reference gene primers provided the estimated nucleated cell counts. Clones were sequenced by immunoSEQ multiplex PCR, and TCRdb holds only the in-frame ones, with some missing. V and J calls and clone size are copied from that table; D and trimming were computed from the DNA. The table lists under 70,000 clones, roughly 87% of them singletons, with roughly 11% in the top ten. This clone has only one observation. Germline assignment: CDR1 MNHEY and CDR2 SMNVEV (reference sequence). This CDR3 region has 16 residues. V was cut by 5 bases and J by 5 bases, with 16 bases left in between.

This sequence joins TRBV27 and TRBJ1-6, with a tentative D call TRBD1 (6 bases). The source is a woman under 30 with acute or convalescent COVID-19. Sequences were obtained from peripheral blood. The CDR3 nucleotides are TGTGCCAGCAGTCTAATCGGACAGCACGATAATTCACCCCTCCACTTT. Residues: CASSLIGQHDNSPLHF.